This T cell receptor (beta chain) derives from a study of Graves' ophthalmopathy and Graves' hyperthyroidism. Study findings and constraints: The model achieved roughly 66% sensitivity and 72.22% specificity for ophthalmopathy progression. Blood contained most expanded thyroid clonotypes exceeding 0.001 frequency.

RNA transcripts were the source from which TCR beta CDR3 regions were amplified. RT-PCR with HTBI primers came first, then second-round multiplex PCR. TCRdb independently ran MiXCR on the multiplex PCR reads; one entry per CDR3 protein. The table includes hundreds of thousands of distinct CDR3 sequences, more than 40% detected once. This clonotype showed up just a few times. As yet, its antigen is unknown. Sequencing was performed on peripheral blood. This clonotype originated in an adult man with Graves' ophthalmopathy.

The CDR3 loop is CASSQEGRAETQYF. CDR3 nucleotides: TGTGCCAGCAGCCAAGAAGGCAGGGCAGAGACCCAGTACTTC. V is TRBV9 and J is TRBJ2-5; perhaps TRBD1 as D (5 bases). V lost 4 bases to trimming and J lost 4 bases, with 14 bases between them. From germline, CDR1 is SGDLS and CDR2 YYNGEE. The CDR3 consists of 14 residues.